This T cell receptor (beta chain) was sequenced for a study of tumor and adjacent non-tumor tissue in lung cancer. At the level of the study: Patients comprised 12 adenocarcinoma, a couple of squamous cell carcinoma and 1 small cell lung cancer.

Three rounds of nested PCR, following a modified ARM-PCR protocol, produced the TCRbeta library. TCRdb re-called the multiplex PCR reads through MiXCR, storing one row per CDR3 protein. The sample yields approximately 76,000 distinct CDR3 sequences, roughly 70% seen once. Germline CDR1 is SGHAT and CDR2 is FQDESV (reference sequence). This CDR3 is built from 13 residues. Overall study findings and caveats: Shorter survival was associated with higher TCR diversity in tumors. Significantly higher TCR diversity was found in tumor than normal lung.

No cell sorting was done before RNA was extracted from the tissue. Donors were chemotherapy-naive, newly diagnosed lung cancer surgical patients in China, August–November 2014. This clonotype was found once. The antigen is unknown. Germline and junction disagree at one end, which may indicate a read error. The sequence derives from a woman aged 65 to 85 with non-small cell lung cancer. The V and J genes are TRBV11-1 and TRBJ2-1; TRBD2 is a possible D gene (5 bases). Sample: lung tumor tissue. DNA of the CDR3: TGTACCAGCAGTTACCTTTCCCGGGATGTGCAGTTCTTC. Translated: CTSSYLSRDVQFF.